The text below deals with one TCR beta chain. Its specificity is not known. It is likely a read error, because the conserved phenylalanine at the end of the CDR3 is missing. This sample is drawn from a study of CD8 T cells in ankylosing spondylitis. The CDR3 totals 15 residues. Losses at the gene ends were 4 bases for V and 3 bases for J; bases not matched to a gene: 8. In germline, CDR1 is MNHEY, CDR2 SVGEGT. Findings and limits, study-wide: Relatively scarce in peripheral blood, disease-linked clones were CD8+.

Libraries for TCR beta were made by quantitative 5'-RACE with molecular barcodes. MiXCR, applied by TCRdb to the 5' RACE reads, yields one record per CDR3 protein. In the table there are fewer than 200,000 distinct CDR3 sequences, 8.5% to 10% of which are singletons. The chain carries TRBV6-2 or TRBV6-3 and TRBJ2-7, with 8 bases aligning to TRBD1. The sequence derives from a female donor with ankylosing spondylitis or in good health (not recorded which). Material: blood, either unsorted or a sorted T cell fraction (not recorded which). The CDR3 protein is CASSSAATGDYEQYS. The CDR3 nucleotides are TGTGCCAGCAGTTCCGCAGCGACAGGGGACTACGAGCAGTACTCC.